The subject of this entry is one T cell receptor (beta chain). Its matching antigen is unknown. Using immunoSEQ multiplex PCR, the repertoire was profiled, and TCRdb retains in-frame clones only, with some absent. The data hold fewer than 1 million clones, with about 96% observed a single time. Naive CD8 cells comprised CD45RO-negative, CCR7-positively selected cells, excluding terminally differentiated effector memory CD45RA+ cells. Donors had no recently reported acute infections or vaccinations and were HIV-negative. These data belong to a study of shared clonotypes between healthy human individuals. Study-level results: The genetic and exposure-history diversity represented was limited by few donors.

V was trimmed by 7 bases and J by 0 bases, leaving 16 bases between them. Germline V gives CDR1 LGHNT, CDR2 FRNRAP. This CDR3 spans 16 amino acids. The chain is built from TRBV12-5 and TRBJ2-1; no reliable D call. This TCR was sampled from a man younger than 45 in good health. Sequenced input: naive CD8+ T cells sorted from blood. Written as DNA, the CDR3 is TGTGCTAGTGATTCCCGTGGTCGGAGCTCCTACAATGAGCAGTTCTTC. Amino acid sequence: CASDSRGRSSYNEQFF.